This T cell receptor (beta chain) was captured in a study of technical replicates of blood from a handful of donors. The data were produced by immunoSEQ multiplex PCR, yet TCRdb's version contains in-frame clones alone and is incomplete. This table holds about 79,000 clones, about nine tenths found once. This CDR3 has 17 amino acids. V lost 0 bases and J lost 3, with 16 bases in between. Looked up from germline, CDR1 is SGHRS and CDR2 is YFSETQ. The sequence derives from a human donor in good health. Some clones in this sample may be carry-over from other donors' samples. The sequenced sample consisted of T cells isolated from PBMCs. The chain recombines TRBV5-1 with TRBJ1-5, with unresolved D. This chain's CDR3 is CASSLEPGGWYNQPQHF. Written as DNA, the CDR3 is TGCGCCAGCAGCTTGGAGCCCGGAGGATGGTACAATCAGCCCCAGCATTTT. Drawing the rest from reference TRBV5-1 and TRBJ1-5, the complete variable domain is KAGVTQTPRYLIKTRGQQVTLSCSPISGHRSVSWYQQTPGQGLQFLFEYFSETQRNKGNFPGRFSGRQFSNSRSEMNVSTLELGDSALYLCASSLEPGGWYNQPQHFGDGTRLSIL.